These 23 T cell receptor beta chains were all obtained from the same sample, sequenced in a study of response to subunit inactivated influenza vaccine. TCRdb itself ran the RT-PCR reads through MiXCR, one entry per CDR3 protein. The sample has approximately 490,000 distinct CDR3 sequences; approximately 7.7% are singletons. This sample comprised PBMCs from blood, obtained 23 months after vaccination. The receptors were sampled from a man aged 50 to 69 who received an inactivated influenza vaccine.

The chain uses TRBV12-3 or TRBV12-4 and TRBJ2-7; the match to TRBD2 covers 8 bases. This CDR3 comprises 15 residues. J was trimmed by 7 bases and V by 6 bases; bases with no gene match: 14. The CDR3 DNA reads as TGTGCCAGCAGGGAAGGGAGCGGGGGCCGGGGTGAGCAGTACTTC. As protein: CASREGSGGRGEQYF.

The J gene is TRBJ1-5, the V gene TRBV7-2, with D uncertain. From germline, CDR1 is SGHTA and CDR2 FQGNSA. Trimming shortened V by 4 bases and J by 3 bases, and 7 bases separated the two germline ends. CDR3 size: 13 residues. CDR3 bases: TGTGCCAGCAGCTGGAGGGTCAATCAGCCCCAGCATTTT. It encodes CASSWRVNQPQHF.

This clonotype came up many times. V is TRBV20-1 and J is TRBJ2-1, with 10 bases identical to TRBD1. The V and J ends lost 5 bases and 8 bases, in that order; junction bases with no gene match: 12. Germline assignment: CDR1 DFQATT and CDR2 SNEGSKA (reference sequence). The length of the CDR3 is 15 residues. In DNA form, the CDR3 reads TGCAGTGCTGCTTCGGGTAGACAGGGGGCTCATGAGCAGTTCTTC. It yields the protein CSAASGRQGAHEQFF.

This clonotype has ten or more counts. This chain connects TRBV4-3 to TRBJ1-6; TRBD1 matches at 7 bases. The CDR3 contains 16 residues. Germline V CDR1 and CDR2: LGHNA, YSLEER. Unmatched junction bases numbered 6, after V lost 0 bases and J lost 7 bases. CDR3: CASSQDPPGGNSPLHF. The CDR3 nucleotides read TGCGCCAGCAGCCAAGATCCCCCAGGGGGGAATTCACCCCTCCACTTT.

This clonotype was counted many times. This chain uses TRBV20-1 with TRBJ2-7, with D possibly matching TRBD1 (6 bases). Looked up from germline, CDR1 is DFQATT and CDR2 is SNEGSKA (reference sequence). CDR3 length: 14 amino acids. V was pared by 2 bases and J by 5 bases, with 16 bases between. The CDR3 DNA follows: TGCAGTGCTAGAAACAGGGCGCAGGGAGACGAGCAGTACTTC. Translating it yields CSARNRAQGDEQYF.

In its sample, this clonotype was seen many times. The gene calls are TRBV20-1 and TRBJ1-5; TRBD1 is a possible D gene (6 bases). Trimming took off 3 bases at V and 11 bases at J, with 14 bases between the two ends. This CDR3 contains 12 residues. Germline V gives CDR1 DFQATT, CDR2 SNEGSKA (reference sequence). CDR3: CSASGQPPAQHF. DNA of the CDR3: TGCAGTGCTAGTGGACAGCCTCCCGCCCAGCATTTT.

The V and J genes are TRBV12-3 or TRBV12-4 and TRBJ1-2; perhaps TRBD1 as D (6 bases). V lost 2 bases to trimming and J lost 3 bases, with 13 bases between them. CDR3 length: 15 residues. CDR3 protein: CASSLKQGPDYGYTF. The CDR3 region has the DNA TGTGCCAGCAGTTTAAAACAGGGCCCCGACTATGGCTACACCTTC.

This clonotype was observed at least ten times. The chain uses TRBV29-1 and TRBJ2-7; TRBD1 matches at 9 bases. Germline V gene sequence: CDR1 SQVTM, CDR2 ANQGSEA. V gave up 7 bases and J gave up 3 bases; unmatched junction bases: 7. The CDR3 runs to 13 residues. The chain's CDR3 is CSAKGQGGYEQYF. The CDR3 nucleotides read TGCAGCGCAAAGGGACAGGGCGGCTACGAGCAGTACTTC.

This clonotype was detected ten times or more. The genes are TRBV7-2 and TRBJ2-5; D ambiguous. CDR3 length: 14 amino acids. Between the trimmed V and J ends, which lost 3 bases and 4 bases, there was a span of 12 bases. The germline CDR1 and CDR2 sequences are SGHTA and FQGNSA. CDR3: CASSFGERRETQYF. In DNA form, the CDR3 reads TGTGCCAGCAGCTTTGGAGAGAGGAGAGAGACCCAGTACTTC.

This clonotype was recorded a few times. The gene calls are TRBV29-1 and TRBJ1-1; D remains ambiguous. Looked up from germline, CDR1 is SQVTM and CDR2 is ANQGSEA. Trimming removed 1 base at V and 1 base at J, with 7 bases between. The CDR3 is 13 amino acids. The CDR3 protein is CSVEAVPNTEAFF. The CDR3 DNA is TGCAGCGTTGAAGCGGTACCGAACACTGAAGCTTTCTTT.

The V call is TRBV5-1, the J call TRBJ2-4, with D perhaps matching TRBD1 (5 bases). Germline V gene lookup returns CDR1 SGHRS and CDR2 YFSETQ. V was trimmed by 0 bases and J by 5 bases, leaving 9 bases between them. There are 14 residues in the CDR3. The CDR3 sequence: CASSLGGRENIQYF. The CDR3 nucleotides are TGCGCCAGCAGCTTGGGGGGCAGAGAAAACATTCAGTACTTC. Full variable domain (remainder filled in from reference TRBV5-1 and TRBJ2-4): KAGVTQTPRYLIKTRGQQVTLSCSPISGHRSVSWYQQTPGQGLQFLFEYFSETQRNKGNFPGRFSGRQFSNSRSEMNVSTLELGDSALYLCASSLGGRENIQYFGAGTRLSVL.

This clonotype was found a few times. This chain connects TRBV12-3 or TRBV12-4 to TRBJ2-6, with D perhaps TRBD1 (6 bases). The CDR3 spans 17 residues. V lost 6 bases, J lost 4 bases, and 19 bases lay in between. The CDR3 nucleotides read TGTGCCAGCAGAAGATACACAGGGTTTCTGGGGGCCAACGTCCTGACTTTC. Translation gives CASRRYTGFLGANVLTF.

The chain combines TRBV7-9 with TRBJ2-3; D might be TRBD1 (6 bases). V gave up 3 bases and J gave up 2 bases, with 18 bases separating them. CDR1 and CDR2 from the germline V gene are SEHNR and FQNEAQ (reference sequence). There are 17 residues in the CDR3. The CDR3 DNA reads TGTGCCAGCAGCTTTAAGGGGCGGACAGCCGTCACAGATACGCAGTATTTT. Translation: CASSFKGRTAVTDTQYF.

This clonotype was counted only a few times. The chain carries TRBV9 and TRBJ2-1; 7 bases agree with TRBD2. The CDR3 contains 15 residues. Germline V gene data show CDR1 as SGDLS and CDR2 as YYNGEE. V shed 5 bases, J shed 8 bases, and the junction held 13 bases outside the gene matches. CDR3 nucleotide sequence: TGTGCCAGCAGGTTCGGCCAGCGGGGAGCCCATGAGCAGTTCTTC. Translation: CASRFGQRGAHEQFF. Drawing the rest from reference TRBV9 and TRBJ2-1, the complete variable domain is DSGVTQTPKHLITATGQRVTLRCSPRSGDLSVYWYQQSLDQGLQFLIQYYNGEERAKGNILERFSAQQFPDLHSELNLSSLELGDSALYFCASRFGQRGAHEQFFGPGTRLTVL.

This clonotype came up many times. The chain recombines TRBV4-1 with TRBJ1-1; 8 positions agree with TRBD1. This CDR3 comprises 13 residues. Per the germline V gene, CDR1 is MGHRA and CDR2 is YSYEKL. Germline trimming cut 3 bases from V and 6 bases from J; bases unmatched to any gene: 3. The CDR3: CASSQLQGAEAFF. CDR3 DNA: TGCGCCAGCAGCCAGTTACAGGGGGCTGAAGCTTTCTTT.

This clonotype was detected ten times or more. The chain recombines TRBV7-3 with TRBJ2-1; D not resolved. V gave up 2 bases and J gave up 9 bases, with 8 bases separating them. Germline assignment: CDR1 SGHTA and CDR2 FQGTGA. The CDR3 sequence is 12 residues long. CDR3 in amino acids: CASSLLIGEQFF. The CDR3 DNA is TGTGCCAGCAGCTTATTGATCGGTGAGCAGTTCTTC. The entire variable domain, with the rest obtained from reference TRBV7-3 and TRBJ2-1, is as follows: GAGVSQTPSNKVTEKGKYVELRCDPISGHTALYWYRQSLGQGPEFLIYFQGTGAADDSGLPNDRFFAVRPEGSVSTLKIQRTERGDSAVYLCASSLLIGEQFFGPGTRLTVL.

The chain carries TRBV5-1 and TRBJ1-1; no clear D. Trimming shortened V by 2 bases and J by 0 bases, and 8 bases separated the two germline ends. The CDR3 runs 14 residues. CDR1 SGHRS and CDR2 YFSETQ come from the germline V gene. DNA for the CDR3: TGCGCCAGCAGCTTATACGACATGAACACTGAAGCTTTCTTT. Protein product: CASSLYDMNTEAFF.

This clonotype turned up a few times. The chain employs TRBV20-1 and TRBJ2-7; the match to TRBD2 covers 12 bases. The V gene's germline CDR1 is DFQATT and CDR2 SNEGSKA (reference sequence). CDR3 length equals 17 residues. Trimming took 1 base from V and 3 from J; bases not matched to a gene: 10. CDR3 protein: CSARVPSGRVPYYEQYF. CDR3 coding DNA: TGCAGTGCTAGAGTTCCTAGCGGGAGGGTCCCCTACTACGAGCAGTACTTC.

The V call is TRBV12-3 or TRBV12-4, the J call TRBJ2-5, with 7 bases that match TRBD2. This CDR3 region has 14 residues. The J segment lost 4 bases and the V segment lost 5 bases, leaving 7 bases of the junction unmatched. CDR3 sequence: CASSPWGGRETQYF. CDR3 sequence (DNA): TGTGCCAGCAGTCCCTGGGGGGGTAGAGAGACCCAGTACTTC.

This clonotype has a handful of counts. The rearrangement joins TRBV5-4 to TRBJ2-6; no clear D gene. Trimming removed 1 base from V and 0 bases from J, with 20 bases in between. The CDR3 consists of 20 residues. Germline lookup yields CDR1 SGHNT and CDR2 YYREEE (reference sequence). The DNA for the CDR3 is TGTGCCAGCAGCTTGCTCTCGATGGGGATTGTCAGCTCTGGGGCCAACGTCCTGACTTTC. This encodes CASSLLSMGIVSSGANVLTF.

CDR3 loop: CSASLIAGGYNEQFF. DNA for the CDR3: TGCAGTGCTAGTCTCATAGCGGGAGGTTACAATGAGCAGTTCTTC. The chain links TRBV20-1 to TRBJ2-1; 10 nucleotides align to TRBD2. The germline CDR1 and CDR2 sequences are DFQATT and SNEGSKA (reference sequence). Trimming cost V 3 bases and J 4 bases; bases outside gene matches: 6. CDR3 length equals 15 residues.

The chain has TRBV27 and TRBJ2-7, with 8 nucleotides matching TRBD2. The CDR3 consists of 13 residues. The germline V gene has CDR1 MNHEY and CDR2 SMNVEV (reference sequence). Losses at the gene ends were 6 bases for V and 5 bases for J; bases not matched to a gene: 6. As DNA, the CDR3 is TGTGCCAGCAGCGCTAGGCGGGGGGACGAGCAGTACTTC. It yields the protein CASSARRGDEQYF.

This clonotype was seen many times. In DNA, the CDR3 is TGCAGCGTTCGAGCCCCCCTACAGGGTGATACGCAGTATTTT. Translation: CSVRAPLQGDTQYF. The genes are TRBV29-1 and TRBJ2-3, with D perhaps matching TRBD1 (6 bases). Germline-derived CDR1 and CDR2 are SQVTM and ANQGSEA. V lost 5 bases and J lost 6, with 18 bases in between. The CDR3 spans 14 residues.